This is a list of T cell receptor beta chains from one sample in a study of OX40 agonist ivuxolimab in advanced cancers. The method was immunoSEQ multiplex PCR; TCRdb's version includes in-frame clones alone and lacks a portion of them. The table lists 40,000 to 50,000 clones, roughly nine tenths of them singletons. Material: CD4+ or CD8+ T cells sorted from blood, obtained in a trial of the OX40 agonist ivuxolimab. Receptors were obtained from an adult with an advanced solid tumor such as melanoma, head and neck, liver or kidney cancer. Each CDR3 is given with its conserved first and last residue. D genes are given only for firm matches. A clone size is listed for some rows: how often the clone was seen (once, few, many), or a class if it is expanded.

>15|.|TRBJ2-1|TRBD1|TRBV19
TGTGCCAGTAGCCGGGACAGCGTCTCCTACAATGAGCAGTTCTTC
CASSRDSVSYNEQFF
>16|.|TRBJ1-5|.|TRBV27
TGTGCCAGCAGTCCCTCCAGTGGAGATAGCAATCAGCCCCAGCATTTT
CASSPSSGDSNQPQHF
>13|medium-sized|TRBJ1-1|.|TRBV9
TGTGCCAGCAGCGCCGAGGTACACACTGAAGCTTTCTTT
CASSAEVHTEAFF
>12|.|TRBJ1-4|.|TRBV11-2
TGTGCCAGCAGCCCATCCAGGACGGCCTCGTTTTTT
CASSPSRTASFF
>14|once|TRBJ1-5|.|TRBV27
TGTGCCAGCGGACCAGGGTATGAGAATCAGCCCCAGCATTTT
CASGPGYENQPQHF
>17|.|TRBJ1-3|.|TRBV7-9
TGTGCCAGCAGCGATTGGACTATAGGTTACTCTGGAAACACCATATATTTT
CASSDWTIGYSGNTIYF
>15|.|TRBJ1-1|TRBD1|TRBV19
TGTGCCAGTAGTATTACAGGGGGCCCGAACACTGAAGCTTTCTTT
CASSITGGPNTEAFF
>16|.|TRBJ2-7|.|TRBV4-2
TGTGCCAGCAGCCAAGAGAGGGGCGGTCTCTCCTACGAGCAGTACTTC
CASSQERGGLSYEQYF
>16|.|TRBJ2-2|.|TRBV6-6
TGTGCCAGCAGTAACTCTTTGGGGGTTAGCACCGGGGAGCTGTTTTTT
CASSNSLGVSTGELFF
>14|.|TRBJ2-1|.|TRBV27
TGTGCCAGCAGTTTATTCGACGGGTACAATGAGCAGTTCTTC
CASSLFDGYNEQFF
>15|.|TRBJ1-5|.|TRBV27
TGTGCCAGCAGTTTATGGGGGGTTCCGGATCAGCCCCAGCATTTT
CASSLWGVPDQPQHF
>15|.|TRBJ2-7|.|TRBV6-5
TGTGCCAGCAGTTACAGTCCTGCCCCCTCCTACGAGCAGTACTTC
CASSYSPAPSYEQYF
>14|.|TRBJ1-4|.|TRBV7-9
TGTGCCAGTATATCAGGGGATACTAATGAAAAACTGTTTTTT
CASISGDTNEKLFF
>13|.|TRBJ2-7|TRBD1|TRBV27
TGTGCCAGCAGTGGTCAGAGGGGGCAGGAGCAGTACTTC
CASSGQRGQEQYF
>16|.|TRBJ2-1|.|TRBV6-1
TGTGCCAGCAGTGCCTATGACAGGTTCTCCTACAATGAGCAGTTCTTC
CASSAYDRFSYNEQFF
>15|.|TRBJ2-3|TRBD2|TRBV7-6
TGTGCCAGCAGCCGGTACGGGGGGAGCACAGATACGCAGTATTTT
CASSRYGGSTDTQYF
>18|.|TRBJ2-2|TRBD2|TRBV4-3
TGCGCCAGCAGCCAATCTGAGGAGTTTGAGGGAGGGACCGGGGAGCTGTTTTTT
CASSQSEEFEGGTGELFF
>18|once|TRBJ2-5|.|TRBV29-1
TGCAGCGTTGAAGAATTGGCGTTTTTTGGGAGTAGGGACGAGACCCAGTACTTC
CSVEELAFFGSRDETQYF
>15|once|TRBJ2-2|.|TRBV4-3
TGCGCCAGCAGCCAAGATAGGGCCAGGGACGGGGAGCTGTTTTTT
CASSQDRARDGELFF
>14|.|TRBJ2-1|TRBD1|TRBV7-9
TGTGCCAGCAGCTTAGGACAGGGGTATCCTGAGCAGTTCTTC
CASSLGQGYPEQFF
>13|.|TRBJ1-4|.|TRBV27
TGTGCCAGCAGTTTCGGGGGCGATGAAAAACTGTTTTTT
CASSFGGDEKLFF
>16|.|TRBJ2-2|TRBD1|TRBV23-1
TGCGCCAGCGGGTCCGGGACAGACGCGAACACCGGGGAGCTGTTTTTT
CASGSGTDANTGELFF
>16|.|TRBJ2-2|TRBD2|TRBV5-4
TGTGCCAGCAGCTTGTGGCGGGGGGGCCACACCGGGGAGCTGTTTTTT
CASSLWRGGHTGELFF
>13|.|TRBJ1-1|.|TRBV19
TGTGCCAGTAGTATAGGGATAGGCACTGAAGCTTTCTTT
CASSIGIGTEAFF
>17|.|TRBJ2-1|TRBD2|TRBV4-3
TGCGCCAGCAGCCGACTAGCGGGAGAGAGCTCCTACAATGAGCAGTTCTTC
CASSRLAGESSYNEQFF
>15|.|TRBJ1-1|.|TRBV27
TGTGCCAGCAGGCCCGTAGACGGTGGGAACACTGAAGCTTTCTTT
CASRPVDGGNTEAFF
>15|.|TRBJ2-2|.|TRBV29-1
TGCAGCGTTGAATCAGGGCGTGGGGTGGCCGGGGAGCTGTTTTTT
CSVESGRGVAGELFF
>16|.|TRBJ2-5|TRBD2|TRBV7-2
TGTGCCAGCAGCTACGGGACTAGCGAATACCAAGAGACCCAGTACTTC
CASSYGTSEYQETQYF
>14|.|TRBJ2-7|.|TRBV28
TGTGCCAGCAGTTTAGGGACGGGGAACTACGAGCAGTACTTC
CASSLGTGNYEQYF
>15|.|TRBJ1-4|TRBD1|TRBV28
TGTGCCAGCAGTTTTTGGGACAGTTATAATGAAAAACTGTTTTTT
CASSFWDSYNEKLFF
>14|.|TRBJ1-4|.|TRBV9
TGTGCCAGCAGCGTTTCGGGGTTTGAGGAGAAACTGTTTTTT
CASSVSGFEEKLFF